The present entry profiles one TCR beta chain with its context. Antigen: not known. This sample is drawn from a study of OX40 agonist ivuxolimab in advanced cancers. Across the study: Patients received intravenous ivuxolimab every 2 weeks at 0.01 to 10 mg/kg. Males comprised 70% to 90% of the group, whose mean age was 60 years (range 23 to 79).

Germline V gene lookup returns CDR1 MNHEY and CDR2 SMNVEV (reference sequence). V shed 5 bases and J 7 bases; nucleotides not matched to a gene: 22. This CDR3 contains 19 residues. Sequenced by immunoSEQ multiplex PCR; TCRdb stores in-frame clones only, minus some. The sample yields about 56,000 clones, 80% to 95% seen once. Study results and caveats: Average numbers of expanded clones were greater in CD8+ T cells than in CD4+.

This chain joins TRBV27 and TRBJ2-1, with TRBD1 matching over 8 bases. This receptor was identified in an adult with an advanced solid tumor such as melanoma, head and neck, liver or kidney cancer. The sample in question was CD4+ or CD8+ T cells sorted from blood, obtained in a trial of the OX40 agonist ivuxolimab. CDR3 loop: CASSLVYFIGQGGSNEQFF. The CDR3 DNA reads TGTGCCAGCAGTCTAGTTTACTTTATTGGACAGGGAGGTTCGAATGAGCAGTTCTTC.